Listed here is a single T cell receptor beta chain. This record comes from a study of blood T cell repertoires in COVID-19. Overall study context: Samples taken during acute and convalescent COVID-19 were collected in the United States, Italy and Spain. Sources were T cells, B-cell-depleted T cells, or PBMCs; the material itself was cDNA or gDNA.

CDR1 MDHEN and CDR2 SYDVKM come from the germline V gene. CDR3 size: 15 residues. V was pared by 5 bases and J by 0 bases, with 11 bases between. Original methodology: Amplified reference gene primers provided the basis for estimating nucleated cell counts. Data came from immunoSEQ multiplex PCR; TCRdb stores just in-frame clones and leaves some out. V and J calls and clone size follow that table, whereas D and trimming were derived from the DNA. This repertoire shows around 260,000 clones, roughly 85% found once; its top ten account for more than 8%. The genes are TRBV28 and TRBJ2-1; D possibly corresponds to TRBD1 (5 bases). The sequenced material came from peripheral blood. The TCR comes from a woman aged 45-65 years who had recovered from COVID-19. The CDR3 region has the DNA TGTGCCAGCAGTCGACAGTTGGTCTCCTACAATGAGCAGTTCTTC. Protein sequence: CASSRQLVSYNEQFF.